The next 24 T cell receptor beta chains were all read from a single sample in a study of blood T cell repertoires in COVID-19. Using immunoSEQ multiplex PCR, the repertoire was profiled, and TCRdb retains in-frame clones only, with some absent. This sample has a few hundred thousand clones, with roughly 84% found just once. Sequences were obtained from PBMCs or T cells enriched from blood (not recorded which). The receptor set was obtained from a woman aged 25-40 years who had recovered from COVID-19.

V gene TRBV29-1 combines with J gene TRBJ2-4; TRBD1 is a possible D gene (6 bases). The V and J ends lost 3 bases and 5 bases respectively, with 14 bases between them. The CDR3 runs 14 residues. The V gene's germline CDR1 is SQVTM and CDR2 ANQGSEA. The CDR3 is CSVDGAPGENIQYF. In DNA, the CDR3 is TGCAGCGTTGATGGGGCACCAGGGGAAAACATTCAGTACTTC.

The V call is TRBV14, the J call TRBJ2-5; no clear D gene. Germline V gene data show CDR1 as SGHDN and CDR2 as FVKESK. The CDR3 is 14 amino acids. V dropped 3 bases and J dropped 5 bases, with 13 bases sitting between them. The CDR3 bases are TGTGCCAGCAGCCACCTCGCATCCAGGGAGACCCAGTACTTC. The encoded protein is CASSHLASRETQYF.

The CDR3 DNA reads as TGCAGCGTTGATAAGGGGGCGCAAGGCTACACCTTC. Residues: CSVDKGAQGYTF. The rearrangement uses TRBV29-1 and TRBJ1-2; TRBD1 agrees at 7 bases. Germline V gene lookup returns CDR1 SQVTM and CDR2 ANQGSEA. CDR3 length: 12 amino acids. Trimming removed 3 bases from V and 8 bases from J; junction bases left unmatched: 6.

The chain uses TRBV3-1 (or the pseudogene TRBV3-2) and TRBJ1-1, with D uncertain. V was cut by 0 bases and J by 6 bases, with 11 bases left in between. CDR3 length equals 14 residues. CDR1 and CDR2 (germline): LGHDT, YNNKEL (reference sequence). CDR3 DNA: TGTGCCAGCAGCCAAGATCAGGCTTATCCTGAAGCTTTCTTT. Its protein is CASSQDQAYPEAFF.

V gene TRBV6-2 or TRBV6-3 combines with J gene TRBJ2-1; D is ambiguous. This CDR3 spans 16 amino acids. V gave up 2 bases and J gave up 0 bases, with 11 bases separating them. Looked up from germline, CDR1 is MNHEY and CDR2 is SVGEGT. The CDR3 is CASSYPPSTSYNEQFF. The CDR3 DNA is TGTGCCAGCAGTTACCCACCGTCTACCTCCTACAATGAGCAGTTCTTC.

The V and J genes are TRBV5-8 and TRBJ1-5; 8 bases align to TRBD1. Looked up from germline, CDR1 is SGHTS and CDR2 is YDEGEE. The CDR3 runs to 16 residues. V lost 4 bases and J lost 5; bases outside the gene matches: 11. This CDR3 reads CASSGPTTGGDQPQHF. The CDR3 nucleotides are TGTGCCAGCAGCGGCCCGACTACAGGGGGGGATCAGCCCCAGCATTTT.

This chain uses TRBV5-1 with TRBJ2-7; TRBD1 might be the D (6 bases). The V end was cut by 0 bases, the J end by 2 bases, with 15 bases between. This CDR3 region has 16 residues. Germline-derived CDR1 and CDR2 are SGHRS and YFSETQ. The CDR3 loop reads CASSLALTGQTYEQYF. CDR3 bases: TGCGCCAGCAGCTTGGCCTTGACAGGACAGACCTACGAGCAGTACTTC.

Remarks on this clone: Other DNA sequences from this sample encode an identical CDR3 as well. The rearrangement uses TRBV7-2 and TRBJ1-2, with D possibly matching TRBD1 (6 bases). This CDR3 is built from 13 residues. Germline V lookup: CDR1 SGHTA, CDR2 FQGNSA. V was trimmed by 5 bases and J by 2 bases, leaving 9 bases between them. The DNA of the CDR3 is TGTGCCAGCAGCCCGGACAGAAACTATGGCTACACCTTC. It is translated as CASSPDRNYGYTF.

The rearrangement joins TRBV30 to TRBJ1-2; weak D call: TRBD1 (5 bases). V was clipped by 1 base and J by 3 bases, with 12 bases between them. The germline V gene encodes CDR1 GTSNPN and CDR2 SVGIG (reference sequence). The CDR3 length is 14 residues. Written as DNA, the CDR3 is TGTGCCTGGAGTGAGACAGATCTTTACTATGGCTACACCTTC. This gives the protein CAWSETDLYYGYTF.

V is TRBV16 and J is TRBJ1-4; no reliable D call. Germline loops: CDR1 KGHSY, CDR2 FQNENV. Trimming shortened V by 4 bases and J by 8 bases, and 14 bases separated the two germline ends. The CDR3 totals 14 residues. CDR3 loop: CASSPEAVEEKLFF. CDR3 nucleotides: TGTGCCAGCAGCCCCGAGGCAGTTGAAGAAAAACTGTTTTTT.

This chain joins TRBV3-1 (or the pseudogene TRBV3-2) and TRBJ2-7; maybe TRBD1 (5 bases). Germline CDR1 and CDR2: LGHDT and YNNKEL (reference sequence). The CDR3 loop spans 14 amino acids. Trimming took off 2 bases at V and 6 bases at J, with 14 bases between the two ends. The CDR3 bases are TGTGCCAGCAGCCAAAACCCAGGGTCGGGCGAGCAGTACTTC. Translation: CASSQNPGSGEQYF.

The CDR3: CASSYLRRGKETQYF. CDR3 nucleotide sequence: TGTGCCAGCAGTTACTTACGGCGAGGAAAGGAGACCCAGTACTTC. The V call is TRBV6-2 or TRBV6-3, the J call TRBJ2-5; D is unresolved. Germline CDR1 and CDR2: MNHEY and SVGEGT. The CDR3 contains 15 residues. With 1 base removed from V and 5 bases from J, the gap between germline ends came to 14 bases.

This rearrangement joins TRBV15 to TRBJ2-6; D gene unclear. V lost 5 bases to trimming and J lost 0 bases, with 8 bases between them. Germline values: CDR1 LNHNV, CDR2 YYDKDF (reference sequence). The CDR3 consists of 15 residues. CDR3: CATSGSFSGANVLTF. Written as DNA, the CDR3 is TGTGCCACCAGCGGTAGCTTCTCTGGGGCCAACGTCCTGACTTTC.

The chain carries TRBV3-1 (or the pseudogene TRBV3-2) and TRBJ2-2, with 8 bases identical to TRBD1. CDR1 LGHDT and CDR2 YNNKEL come from the germline V gene (reference sequence). This CDR3 region has 15 residues. After removal of 1 base from V and 6 bases from J, the junction contained 4 bases not matched to a gene. The CDR3 nucleotides read TGTGCCAGCAGCCAAGGACAGGGGATCGCCGGGGAGCTGTTTTTT. As protein: CASSQGQGIAGELFF.

The rearrangement joins TRBV7-8 to TRBJ1-1, with TRBD1 as a possible D gene (6 bases). The V end lost 3 bases, the J end lost 2 bases, and 10 bases lay between the germline ends. The V gene's germline CDR1 is SGHVS and CDR2 FQNEAQ. CDR3 size: 14 residues. The CDR3 region is CASSFWDKNTEAFF. DNA of the CDR3: TGTGCCAGCAGCTTCTGGGACAAAAACACTGAAGCTTTCTTT.

The DNA of the CDR3 is TGCGCCAGCACGGGACAGGTCTACAATGAGCAGTTCTTC. It yields the protein CASTGQVYNEQFF. The chain joins TRBV5-1 to TRBJ2-1; 8 bases align to TRBD1. The CDR3 runs to 13 residues. V dropped 6 bases and J dropped 3; count of bases not matched to a gene: 2. The germline CDR1 and CDR2 sequences are SGHRS and YFSETQ.

The chain has TRBV5-1 and TRBJ2-1, with TRBD2 identical over 7 bases. The junction had 7 bases not matched to a gene; V was cut back by 4 bases and J by 3 bases. The CDR3 totals 15 residues. Germline V CDR1 and CDR2: SGHRS, YFSETQ. The CDR3 DNA reads TGCGCCAGCAGCCTAGGACTAGAGGTCTACAATGAGCAGTTCTTC. It specifies CASSLGLEVYNEQFF.

The rearrangement uses TRBV4-2 and TRBJ2-1, with a tentative D call TRBD1 (5 bases). The length of the CDR3 is 18 residues. CDR1 is LGHNA, CDR2 YNFKEQ, per germline. The V gene lost 0 bases and the J gene lost 2 bases, with 17 bases spanning the gap. The CDR3 DNA reads as TGTGCCAGCAGCCAAGAAGGTCAAAGGGGAAACGCCTACAATGAGCAGTTCTTC. This encodes CASSQEGQRGNAYNEQFF.

The chain recombines TRBV7-6 with TRBJ2-2, with TRBD1 matching 12 bases. The CDR3 covers 16 residues. V dropped 3 bases and J dropped 3; count of bases not matched to a gene: 2. The germline V gene has CDR1 SGHVS and CDR2 FNYEAQ. The CDR3: CASSFGTGGDTGELFF. CDR3 DNA sequence: TGTGCCAGCAGCTTTGGGACAGGGGGCGACACCGGGGAGCTGTTTTTT.

This clone was counted a few times. The rearrangement uses TRBV9 and TRBJ1-3, with D unresolved. The CDR3 extends over 17 amino acids. Germline CDR1 is SGDLS and CDR2 is YYNGEE. V was pared by 4 bases and J by 0 bases, with 17 bases between. The CDR3 protein is CASSPSPGGDSGNTIYF. The CDR3 region has the DNA TGTGCCAGCAGCCCCTCCCCCGGAGGTGACTCTGGAAACACCATATATTTT.

The chain recombines TRBV10-2 with TRBJ1-1; D call uncertain. Germline CDR1 and CDR2: WSHSY and SAAADI. Deletions cut 4 bases from V and 5 bases from J, with 5 bases between. The CDR3 consists of 11 residues. DNA for the CDR3: TGCGCCAGCAGTGGAGGGACTGAAGCTTTCTTT. Amino acid sequence: CASSGGTEAFF.

The rearrangement uses TRBV7-6 and TRBJ2-7; 7 nucleotides align to TRBD1. The CDR3 covers 15 residues. Losses at the gene ends were 1 base for V and 5 bases for J; bases not matched to a gene: 8. Per germline, CDR1 SGHVS and CDR2 FNYEAQ. Here the CDR3 reads CASSLVGGSRDEQYF. DNA for the CDR3: TGTGCCAGCAGCTTAGTAGGGGGCTCCCGTGACGAGCAGTACTTC.

The rearrangement joins TRBV7-3 to TRBJ2-3; tentative D call: TRBD2 (5 bases). Trimming took 2 bases from V and 0 from J, leaving 12 bases between them. Germline V CDR1 and CDR2: SGHTA, FQGTGA. CDR3 length equals 16 residues. The CDR3 loop is CASSLGASPSTDTQYF. CDR3 nucleotides: TGTGCCAGCAGCTTAGGTGCTAGCCCTAGCACAGATACGCAGTATTTT.

This chain uses TRBV6-5 with TRBJ1-1; TRBD1 is a possible D gene (6 bases). V lost 8 bases to trimming and J lost 0 bases, with 16 bases between them. Germline lookup yields CDR1 MNHEY and CDR2 SVGAGI. The CDR3 has 15 residues. CDR3 sequence reads: CASEPNRDVNTEAFF. The DNA of the CDR3 is TGTGCCAGCGAGCCAAACAGGGACGTGAACACTGAAGCTTTCTTT.